These 7 T cell receptor beta chains originate from one sample sequenced in a study of cytomegalovirus exposure and HLA in healthy donors (dated by TCRdb to 2016 to 2017). Library preparation used the immunoSEQ multiplex PCR assay. A mixture of 60 forward primers for TCR Vbeta segments and 13 reverse primers for TCR Jbeta segments was used in the multiplex PCR. TCRdb mirrors the immuneACCESS table, restricted to in-frame sequences. Some clones are absent from its copies; in checked studies, under half trace to an unresolved V gene, and the reason for the others is unknown. The sample has fewer than 250,000 clones on record, around 79% of them singletons. The top ten clonotypes cover roughly 1.6% of the sample. Sequenced input: PBMCs. The receptors come from a woman between 50 and 59 years old in good health and CMV-seronegative.

The chain has TRBV7-2 and TRBJ2-2; 7 bases are shared with TRBD2. Germline V gene lookup returns CDR1 SGHTA and CDR2 FQGNSA. Trimming removed 2 bases from V and 4 bases from J; junction bases left unmatched: 10. This CDR3 is 17 amino acids long. Here the CDR3 DNA reads TGTGCCAGCAGCTTACTCTCTAGCGGTCGGGGCACCGGGGAGCTGTTTTTT. Its translation: CASSLLSSGRGTGELFF.

The CDR3 DNA reads TGTGCCAGCAGCCTGGGACTAGCAGGGACGCAGTATTTT. Its translation: CASSLGLAGTQYF. The chain carries TRBV5-6 and TRBJ2-3, with 9 bases that match TRBD2. Germline V gene sequence: CDR1 SGHDT, CDR2 YYEEEE. V shed 4 bases and J 9 bases; nucleotides not matched to a gene: 6. The length of the CDR3 is 13 residues. The full variable domain, rest sourced from reference TRBV5-6 and TRBJ2-3, is DAGVTQSPTHLIKTRGQQVTLRCSPKSGHDTVSWYQQALGQGPQFIFQYYEEEERQRGNFPDRFSGHQFPNYSSELNVNALLLGDSALYLCASSLGLAGTQYFGPGTRLTVL.

The chain is built from TRBV7-2 and TRBJ1-2, with TRBD1 as a possible D gene (6 bases). This CDR3 region has 14 residues. V shed 4 bases and J shed 7 bases, with 16 bases lying between them. Germline V lookup: CDR1 SGHTA, CDR2 FQGNSA. In DNA, the CDR3 is TGTGCCAGCAGCTCCATCAGACAGGTGTTTGGCTACACCTTC. As protein: CASSSIRQVFGYTF.

The CDR3 is CASSPQGYTEAFF. Written as DNA, the CDR3 is TGTGCCAGCAGTCCACAGGGCTACACTGAAGCTTTCTTT. V usage is TRBV6-5 and J usage is TRBJ1-1; a weak D match, TRBD1 (6 bases). From germline, CDR1 is MNHEY and CDR2 SVGAGI. This CDR3 contains 13 residues. V dropped 5 bases and J dropped 3 bases, with 10 bases sitting between them.

This chain connects TRBV18 to TRBJ1-1; D is uncertain. The CDR3 extends over 17 amino acids. Germline V gene lookup returns CDR1 KGHSH and CDR2 LQKENI. V was clipped by 3 bases and J by 1 base, with 18 bases between them. The CDR3 nucleotides are TGTGCCAGCTCACCCTTATCGACGGCTGGGAGGAACACTGAAGCTTTCTTT. It codes for CASSPLSTAGRNTEAFF.

The chain combines TRBV18 with TRBJ1-1, with D possibly matching TRBD1 (6 bases). Germline CDR1 KGHSH, CDR2 LQKENI. The CDR3 contains 15 residues. Trimming removed 3 bases from V and 2 bases from J, with 13 bases in between. Here the CDR3 DNA reads TGTGCCAGCTCACCGGGACATAACAAAAACACTGAAGCTTTCTTT. Its protein is CASSPGHNKNTEAFF.

Only one count was recorded for this clone. The V and J genes are TRBV5-8 and TRBJ1-2; 8 nucleotides agree with TRBD1. The trim removed 2 bases at V and 5 bases at J, leaving 5 bases unmatched. The germline V gene encodes CDR1 SGHTS and CDR2 YDEGEE. CDR3 size: 14 residues. The DNA for the CDR3 is TGTGCCAGCAGCTTTCAGGGGGCGGATTATGGCTACACCTTC. Residues: CASSFQGADYGYTF. Full variable domain (remainder filled in from reference TRBV5-8 and TRBJ1-2): EAGVTQSPTHLIKTRGQQATLRCSPISGHTSVYWYQQALGLGLQFLLWYDEGEERNRGNFPPRFSGRQFPNYSSELNVNALELEDSALYLCASSFQGADYGYTFGSGTRLTVV.